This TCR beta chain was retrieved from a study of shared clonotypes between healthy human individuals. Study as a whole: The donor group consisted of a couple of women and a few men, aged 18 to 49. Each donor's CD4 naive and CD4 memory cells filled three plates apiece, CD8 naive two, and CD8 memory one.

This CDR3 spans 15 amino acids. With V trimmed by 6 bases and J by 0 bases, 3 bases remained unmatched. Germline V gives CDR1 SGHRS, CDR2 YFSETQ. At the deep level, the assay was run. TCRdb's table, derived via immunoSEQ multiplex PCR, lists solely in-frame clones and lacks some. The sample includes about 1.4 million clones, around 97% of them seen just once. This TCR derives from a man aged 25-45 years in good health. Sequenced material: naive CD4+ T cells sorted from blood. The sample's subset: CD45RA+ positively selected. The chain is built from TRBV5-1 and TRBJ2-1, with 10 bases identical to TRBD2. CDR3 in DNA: TGCGCCAGCACTACTAGCGGGACCTCCTACAATGAGCAGTTCTTC. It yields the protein CASTTSGTSYNEQFF.